This section outlines one T cell receptor (beta chain) sequence together with its context. This sample stems from a study of blood T cell repertoires in COVID-19. Study-wide background: There were acute and convalescent COVID-19 samples, and they came from the United States, Italy and Spain.

This CDR3 contains 15 residues. Unmatched junction bases numbered 5, after V lost 3 bases and J lost 5 bases. The germline V gene has CDR1 SGHRS and CDR2 YFSETQ. This table comes from immunoSEQ multiplex PCR, and its TCRdb copy is limited to in-frame clones, with some not included. The sample has a few hundred thousand clones; approximately 87% are singletons. The source material was peripheral blood. The rearrangement joins TRBV5-1 to TRBJ2-5, with TRBD2 identical over 12 bases. This TCR derives from a man aged 55 to 70 who had recovered from COVID-19. CDR3 sequence: CASSSTSGGMETQYF. The CDR3, as DNA: TGCGCCAGCAGCTCGACTAGCGGGGGAATGGAGACCCAGTACTTC.